The present T cell receptor beta chain was sequenced within a study of CD8 T cells in Susac syndrome. The study, taken as a whole, reports: The study recognized that its TCR sequencing and HLA analysis covered a relatively small number of individuals.

Random-hexamer reverse transcription was applied to roughly 0.5 to 1 ug RNA. It was immunoSEQ multiplex PCR that amplified TCR beta CDR3 across 54 Vbeta and 13 Jbeta. TCRdb re-analysed the immunoSEQ multiplex PCR reads in MiXCR, keeping a single row per CDR3 protein. Of about 190,000 distinct CDR3 sequences in the sample, roughly 92% were seen once. Trimming removed 1 base from V and 8 bases from J, with 17 bases in between. The CDR3 loop spans 15 amino acids. Matching for age and sex applied to the controls, who were healthy donors. Negative magnetic isolation gave CD8+ and CD4+ cells; FACS enriched CD8+ TEMRA. Points on this clonotype: What it binds is not known.

The chain couples TRBV12-3 or TRBV12-4 to TRBJ1-2; D unclear. The TCR comes from a human donor in good health. Sequenced: CD4+ T cells from PBMCs. CDR3 protein: CASSLVTGGFGGYTF. For the CDR3, the DNA is TGTGCCAGCAGTTTAGTCACCGGCGGCTTCGGGGGCTACACCTTC.